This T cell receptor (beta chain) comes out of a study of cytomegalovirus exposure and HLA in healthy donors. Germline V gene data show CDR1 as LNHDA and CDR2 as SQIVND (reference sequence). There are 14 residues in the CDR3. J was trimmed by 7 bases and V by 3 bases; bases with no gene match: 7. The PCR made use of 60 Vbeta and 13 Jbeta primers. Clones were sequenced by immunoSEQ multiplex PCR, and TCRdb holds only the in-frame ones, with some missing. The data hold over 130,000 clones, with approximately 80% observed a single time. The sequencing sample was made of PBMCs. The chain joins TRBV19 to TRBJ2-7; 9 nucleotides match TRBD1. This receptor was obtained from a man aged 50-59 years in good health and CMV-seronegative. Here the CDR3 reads CASSILGQGKEQYF. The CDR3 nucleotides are TGTGCCAGTAGTATCCTTGGACAGGGGAAAGAGCAGTACTTC. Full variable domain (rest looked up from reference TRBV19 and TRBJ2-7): DGGITQSPKYLFRKEGQNVTLSCEQNLNHDAMYWYRQDPGQGLRLIYYSQIVNDFQKGDIAEGYSVSREKKESFPLTVTSAQKNPTAFYLCASSILGQGKEQYFGPGTRLTVT.